Following are 23 T cell receptor beta chains from one sample sequenced in a study of cytomegalovirus exposure and HLA in healthy donors. The PCR employed 60 Vbeta primers together with 13 Jbeta primers. Measured with immunoSEQ multiplex PCR; TCRdb has only the in-frame clones, and not every one. Among about 190,000 clones, about four fifths were seen once, and the ten largest hold approximately 5.4%. Sequenced: PBMCs. Source of these receptors: a woman aged 25 to 39 in good health and CMV-seropositive.

The chain couples TRBV5-1 to TRBJ1-4; D remains ambiguous. V was trimmed by 4 bases and J by 0 bases, leaving 7 bases between them. This CDR3 has 14 amino acids. Germline V gene sequence: CDR1 SGHRS, CDR2 YFSETQ. CDR3 sequence: CASSPVATNEKLFF. CDR3 bases: TGCGCCAGCAGCCCTGTTGCAACTAATGAAAAACTGTTTTTT.

Only a few counts were recorded for this clone. The gene calls are TRBV29-1 and TRBJ1-6; the D is unclear. The CDR3 is 14 residues long. Trimming removed 6 bases at V and 7 bases at J, with 16 bases between. Germline lookup yields CDR1 SQVTM and CDR2 ANQGSEA. In DNA, the CDR3 is TGCAGCGTGCGCGGGGATGGGGAGAATTCACCCCTCCACTTT. Protein product: CSVRGDGENSPLHF.

This CDR3 reads CASSQPTGDPNSPLHF. The CDR3 nucleotides read TGCGCCAGCAGCCAGCCGACAGGGGACCCCAATTCACCCCTCCACTTT. This rearrangement joins TRBV4-1 to TRBJ1-6; 8 positions match TRBD1. J gave up 7 bases and V 3 bases, and 8 bases lay outside the gene matches. Germline assignment: CDR1 MGHRA and CDR2 YSYEKL. The CDR3 is made up of 16 amino acids.

The chain is built from TRBV28 and TRBJ1-1, with a possible D match to TRBD1 (6 bases). Germline CDR1 is MDHEN and CDR2 is SYDVKM. Trimming took 6 bases from V and 0 from J, leaving 11 bases between them. CDR3 length: 14 residues. In nucleotides, the CDR3 is TGTGCCAGCAGGGATACAGGGATGAACACTGAAGCTTTCTTT. Its translation is CASRDTGMNTEAFF.

J is TRBJ2-4 and V is TRBV4-2; tentative D call: TRBD2 (6 bases). CDR1 and CDR2 from the germline V gene are LGHNA and YNFKEQ. V dropped 5 bases and J dropped 3 bases, with 17 bases sitting between them. The CDR3 has 16 amino acids. CDR3 DNA sequence: TGTGCCAGCAGCGAAAGGCGGGGATACGGCAAAAACATTCAGTACTTC. Protein: CASSERRGYGKNIQYF.

This sequence joins TRBV5-6 and TRBJ2-3; D gene unclear. Trimming left V 2 bases short and J 4 bases short, with 5 bases between. From germline, CDR1 is SGHDT and CDR2 YYEEEE. This CDR3 has 12 amino acids. The CDR3 DNA follows: TGTGCCAGCAGCTTCTCCCCAGATACGCAGTATTTT. Translating it yields CASSFSPDTQYF.

Comments on this clone: At one boundary the junction diverges from the germline segment, which might be a read error. CDR3 residues: CAISGSGGTGAFF. For the CDR3, the DNA is TGTGCCATCAGTGGAAGTGGGGGGACTGGAGCTTTCTTT. The rearrangement joins TRBV10-3 to TRBJ1-1, with a weak D call TRBD1 (5 bases). Per the germline V gene, CDR1 is ENHRY and CDR2 is SYGVKD. There are 13 residues in the CDR3.

The chain employs TRBV5-6 and TRBJ2-7, with D possibly matching TRBD1 (5 bases). Deletions cut 3 bases from V and 2 bases from J, with 12 bases between. CDR1 SGHDT and CDR2 YYEEEE come from the germline V gene. The CDR3 runs to 14 residues. CDR3 protein: CASSSGLLAYEQYF. Here the CDR3 DNA reads TGTGCCAGCAGCTCAGGGCTGTTGGCCTACGAGCAGTACTTC.

J is TRBJ2-2 and V is TRBV7-6; TRBD1 is a possible D gene (6 bases). V shed 6 bases and J shed 0 bases, with 23 bases lying between them. The CDR3 is 19 residues long. The V gene's germline CDR1 is SGHVS and CDR2 FNYEAQ. The DNA for the CDR3 is TGTGCCAGCAGTCGGGACATTATCCGCCGGTCTGCGAACACCGGGGAGCTGTTTTTT. Translating gives CASSRDIIRRSANTGELFF.

The chain links TRBV10-3 to TRBJ1-1, with a weak D call TRBD1 (5 bases). CDR3 length equals 14 residues. The V end lost 5 bases, the J end lost 8 bases, and 18 bases lay between the germline ends. CDR1 and CDR2 from the germline V gene are ENHRY and SYGVKD. The CDR3 reads CAISLDPQGGEAFF. In DNA, the CDR3 is TGTGCCATCAGTCTTGATCCCCAGGGCGGCGAAGCTTTCTTT.

CDR3 protein: CASSLGTGDTTDTQYF. CDR3 DNA sequence: TGTGCCAGCAGCTTAGGGACGGGAGACACGACAGATACGCAGTATTTT. The chain carries TRBV7-2 and TRBJ2-3; weak D call: TRBD2 (6 bases). V was cut by 1 base and J by 3 bases, with 14 bases left in between. The germline V gene encodes CDR1 SGHTA and CDR2 FQGNSA. The CDR3 loop spans 16 amino acids.

This clone was observed a few times. The chain joins TRBV6-6 to TRBJ2-2; weak D call: TRBD2 (5 bases). The CDR3 covers 13 residues. V was shortened by 7 bases and J by 8 bases, with 14 bases between the two germline ends. Germline-derived CDR1 and CDR2 are MNHNY and SVGAGI (reference sequence). CDR3 protein: CASTNTGLGELFF. As DNA, the CDR3 is TGTGCCAGCACCAACACGGGGTTAGGGGAGCTGTTTTTT.

The V call is TRBV5-4, the J call TRBJ2-1, with TRBD2 matching 12 bases. Germline V lookup: CDR1 SGHNT, CDR2 YYREEE (reference sequence). The CDR3 is 18 amino acids. Trimming removed 4 bases from V and 2 bases from J; junction bases left unmatched: 10. The CDR3 spells CASSPSTSGRIAYNEQFF. CDR3 in DNA: TGTGCCAGCAGCCCGTCGACTAGCGGGAGAATAGCCTACAATGAGCAGTTCTTC.

This clone was counted once. The rearrangement links TRBV6-4 to TRBJ2-2, with 8 nucleotides matching TRBD1. V lost 2 bases and J lost 6; bases outside the gene matches: 2. The CDR3 has 14 residues. The V gene's germline CDR1 is MRHNA and CDR2 SNTAGT. CDR3 coding DNA: TGTGCCAGCAGTGACCAGGGGGCGGCCGGGGAGCTGTTTTTT. Residues: CASSDQGAAGELFF.

J is TRBJ2-3 and V is TRBV5-4, with D hard to call. Trimming shortened V by 0 bases and J by 2 bases, and 10 bases separated the two germline ends. Germline CDR1 reads SGHNT; CDR2 reads YYREEE (reference sequence). The CDR3 has 15 residues. CDR3 coding DNA: TGTGCCAGCAGCTTGGTGGCGGAACACACAGATACGCAGTATTTT. Protein sequence: CASSLVAEHTDTQYF.

This clone was observed once. This chain joins TRBV5-6 and TRBJ1-2; D is ambiguous. CDR3 size: 15 residues. Germline values: CDR1 SGHDT, CDR2 YYEEEE. Trimming left V 0 bases short and J 0 bases short, with 9 bases between. This CDR3 is CASSLGSSPNYGYTF. Written as DNA, the CDR3 is TGTGCCAGCAGCTTGGGGTCCAGTCCTAACTATGGCTACACCTTC.

The chain has TRBV7-9 and TRBJ2-2; tentative D call: TRBD2 (6 bases). The germline CDR1 and CDR2 sequences are SEHNR and FQNEAQ (reference sequence). The CDR3 totals 15 residues. V lost 2 bases and J 1 base, leaving 8 bases between the germline ends. The CDR3 spells CASSLRGGNTGELFF. DNA for the CDR3: TGTGCCAGCAGCTTACGGGGAGGGAACACCGGGGAGCTGTTTTTT.

The gene calls are TRBV5-1 and TRBJ2-5; D gene ambiguous. V gave up 2 bases and J gave up 1 base, with 6 bases separating them. Germline V gives CDR1 SGHRS, CDR2 YFSETQ. This CDR3 has 13 amino acids. CDR3 sequence: CASSFPGQETQYF. CDR3 in DNA: TGCGCCAGCAGCTTCCCCGGCCAAGAGACCCAGTACTTC.

The rearrangement joins TRBV19 to TRBJ1-2; D is unresolved. CDR3 length: 15 amino acids. V dropped 0 bases and J dropped 4 bases, with 12 bases sitting between them. Germline-derived CDR1 and CDR2 are LNHDA and SQIVND (reference sequence). This CDR3 reads CASSIDLETAYGYTF. The DNA for the CDR3 is TGTGCCAGTAGTATAGATCTGGAGACCGCCTATGGCTACACCTTC. Variable domain in full (rest from reference TRBV19 and TRBJ1-2): DGGITQSPKYLFRKEGQNVTLSCEQNLNHDAMYWYRQDPGQGLRLIYYSQIVNDFQKGDIAEGYSVSREKKESFPLTVTSAQKNPTAFYLCASSIDLETAYGYTFGSGTRLTVV.

V is TRBV27 and J is TRBJ2-2; D is uncertain. The ends were cut back, 4 bases at V and 10 bases at J, with 16 bases in the middle. The CDR3 runs 14 residues. From germline, CDR1 is MNHEY and CDR2 SMNVEV (reference sequence). The CDR3 DNA reads TGTGCCAGCAGTTCCTCCCTTAGTAAGAAGGAGCTGTTTTTT. Amino acid sequence: CASSSSLSKKELFF.

This clone was seen more than once but under ten times. This CDR3 is CASSPQSMNTEAFF. The DNA for the CDR3 is TGTGCCAGCAGCCCCCAGTCCATGAACACTGAAGCTTTCTTT. This chain uses TRBV4-2 with TRBJ1-1; no reliable D call. Trimming took off 4 bases at V and 0 bases at J, with 9 bases between the two ends. The CDR3 is 14 residues long. CDR1 LGHNA and CDR2 YNFKEQ come from the germline V gene.

The V and J genes are TRBV5-1 and TRBJ2-1, with 8 bases identical to TRBD2. Germline lookup yields CDR1 SGHRS and CDR2 YFSETQ. The CDR3 is made up of 16 amino acids. The J segment lost 1 base and the V segment lost 1 base, leaving 4 bases of the junction unmatched. In nucleotides, the CDR3 is TGCGCCAGCAGCTTGCGGGAGGGGGGATCCTACAATGAGCAGTTCTTC. It yields the protein CASSLREGGSYNEQFF.

The rearrangement uses TRBV19 and TRBJ1-4; 10 bases align to TRBD1. With 5 bases clipped from V and 7 bases from J, the junction kept 4 bases outside the gene matches. Germline lookup yields CDR1 LNHDA and CDR2 SQIVND (reference sequence). The CDR3 extends over 14 amino acids. This CDR3 is CASSSGQGSEKLFF. In DNA form, the CDR3 reads TGTGCCAGTAGTTCGGGACAGGGGAGTGAAAAACTGTTTTTT.